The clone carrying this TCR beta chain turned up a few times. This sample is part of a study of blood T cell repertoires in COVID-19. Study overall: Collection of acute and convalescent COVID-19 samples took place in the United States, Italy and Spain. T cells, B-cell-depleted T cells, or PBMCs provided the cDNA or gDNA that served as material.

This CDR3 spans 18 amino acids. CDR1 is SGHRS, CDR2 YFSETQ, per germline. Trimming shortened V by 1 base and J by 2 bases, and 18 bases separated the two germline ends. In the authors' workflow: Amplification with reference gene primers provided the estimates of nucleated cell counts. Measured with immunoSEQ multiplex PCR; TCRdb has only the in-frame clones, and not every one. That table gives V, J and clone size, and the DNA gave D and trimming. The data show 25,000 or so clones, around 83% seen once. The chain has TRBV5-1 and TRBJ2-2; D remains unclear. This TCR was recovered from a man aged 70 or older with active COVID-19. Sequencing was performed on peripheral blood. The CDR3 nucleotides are TGCGCCAGCAGCTTGAAACTGCAGGATGGGTTTAACACCGGGGAGCTGTTTTTT. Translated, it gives CASSLKLQDGFNTGELFF.